These 8 T cell receptor beta chains were sequenced from one sample in a study of identifying expanded T cells in peripheral blood. Method: immunoSEQ multiplex PCR; TCRdb's copy keeps in-frame clones and lacks some. The sample has some 72,000 clones; roughly 90% are singletons. The specimen was blood. These TCRs come from a person aged 18 to 70 in good health.

The chain has TRBV10-3 and TRBJ1-2, with D tentatively TRBD1 (6 bases). V lost 3 bases, J lost 4 bases, and 9 bases lay in between. Germline assignment: CDR1 ENHRY and CDR2 SYGVKD. The CDR3 sequence is 13 residues long. The CDR3 region is CAISEQGGYGYTF. Here the CDR3 DNA reads TGTGCCATCAGTGAACAGGGAGGCTATGGCTACACCTTC.

The chain uses TRBV4-3 and TRBJ2-1, with TRBD2 matching over 7 bases. The CDR3 is 16 residues long. Germline V gives CDR1 LGHNA, CDR2 YSLEER. Germline trimming cut 4 bases from V and 6 bases from J; bases unmatched to any gene: 12. CDR3: CASSPSGREYVNEQFF. The CDR3, as DNA: TGCGCCAGCAGCCCCAGTGGGCGGGAGTATGTCAATGAGCAGTTCTTC.

The rearrangement joins TRBV7-2 to TRBJ2-6; tentative D call: TRBD1 (5 bases). Germline V gives CDR1 SGHTA, CDR2 FQGNSA. The V and J ends lost 4 bases and 0 bases respectively, with 7 bases between them. This CDR3 has 15 residues. The CDR3: CASSYDSSGANVLTF. CDR3 nucleotide sequence: TGTGCCAGCAGCTACGACAGCTCTGGGGCCAACGTCCTGACTTTC.

The DNA of the CDR3 is TGTGCCAGCAGTTCTCCTTTCCGTGGGTCCTACAATGAGCAGTTCTTC. Translated, it gives CASSSPFRGSYNEQFF. The gene calls are TRBV28 and TRBJ2-1; no reliable D call. CDR3 size: 16 residues. V was cut by 4 bases and J by 1 base, with 14 bases left in between. CDR1 MDHEN and CDR2 SYDVKM come from the germline V gene.

In DNA, the CDR3 is TGCGCCAGCAGCGGGGGAGAGATCACAGATACGCAGTATTTT. Its translation: CASSGGEITDTQYF. This rearrangement joins TRBV5-1 to TRBJ2-3; D possibly matches TRBD1 or TRBD2 (5 bases each). CDR1 SGHRS and CDR2 YFSETQ come from the germline V gene. There are 14 residues in the CDR3. Trimming removed 4 bases from V and 2 bases from J, with 11 bases in between.

The chain couples TRBV14 to TRBJ2-2; D is possibly TRBD1 (5 bases). V was cut by 4 bases and J by 0 bases, with 12 bases left in between. The CDR3 is 16 amino acids. CDR1 SGHDN and CDR2 FVKESK come from the germline V gene. CDR3 sequence (DNA): TGTGCCAGCAGCCCCCTGAAAGGGGCGAACACCGGGGAGCTGTTTTTT. It codes for CASSPLKGANTGELFF.

This chain links TRBV4-2 with TRBJ2-5; D might be TRBD2 (6 bases). Germline V CDR1 and CDR2: LGHNA, YNFKEQ. The V end lost 4 bases, the J end lost 2 bases, and 11 bases lay between the germline ends. This CDR3 spans 14 amino acids. CDR3 protein: CASSRGDSQETQYF. CDR3 nucleotides: TGTGCCAGCAGCCGCGGGGACTCACAAGAGACCCAGTACTTC.

The chain links TRBV2 to TRBJ1-1; D perhaps matches TRBD1 (6 bases). This CDR3 comprises 11 residues. Trimming took off 5 bases at V and 8 bases at J, with 9 bases between the two ends. CDR1 SNHLY and CDR2 FYNNEI come from the germline V gene. The CDR3 region has the DNA TGTGCCAGCAGTCCAGGGGCAGAAGCTTTCTTT. Protein product: CASSPGAEAFF.